The 19 T cell receptor beta chains listed next were all sequenced from one sample in a study of blood T cell repertoires in COVID-19. Measured with immunoSEQ multiplex PCR; TCRdb has only the in-frame clones, and not every one. The sample lists 130,000 to 150,000 clones, around 90% occurring once. Specimen: peripheral blood. These receptors all come from a man aged 70-80 years with acute or convalescent COVID-19.

CDR3 protein: CAWSVRRAETQYF. As DNA, the CDR3 is TGTGCCTGGAGTGTACGCAGGGCGGAGACCCAGTACTTC. This chain connects TRBV30 to TRBJ2-5; the D gene is possibly TRBD1 (5 bases). V shed 0 bases and J shed 5 bases, with 10 bases lying between them. Germline V gene sequence: CDR1 GTSNPN, CDR2 SVGIG (reference sequence). The CDR3 runs 13 residues.

A few counts support this clone. The chain joins TRBV6-6 to TRBJ1-4, with TRBD1 matching over 10 bases. Looked up from germline, CDR1 is MNHNY and CDR2 is SVGAGI (reference sequence). The CDR3 has 15 amino acids. V lost 4 bases, J lost 8 bases, and 7 bases stayed unmatched. CDR3 in DNA: TGTGCCAGCAGTTCCCCGACAGGGGGCAGCGAAAAACTGTTTTTT. It translates to CASSSPTGGSEKLFF.

The J gene is TRBJ2-5, the V gene TRBV28; perhaps TRBD1 as D (5 bases). The V and J ends lost 8 bases and 2 bases respectively, with 12 bases between them. This CDR3 has 13 amino acids. The germline CDR1 and CDR2 sequences are MDHEN and SYDVKM. CDR3 coding DNA: TGTGCCAGCCATCGGACATTACAAGAGACCCAGTACTTC. This gives the protein CASHRTLQETQYF.

This clone was detected only a few times. The J gene is TRBJ1-2, the V gene TRBV18, with D maybe TRBD1 (5 bases). Germline CDR1 KGHSH, CDR2 LQKENI. The CDR3 runs to 13 residues. V lost 5 bases and J lost 2, with 9 bases in between. The CDR3 here is CASSADRNYGYTF. The CDR3 DNA sequence: TGTGCCAGCTCAGCTGACAGAAACTATGGCTACACCTTC.

The rearrangement links TRBV6-6 to TRBJ1-1, with a weak D call TRBD1 (6 bases). V was trimmed by 6 bases and J by 5 bases, leaving 16 bases between them. The CDR3 sequence is 14 residues long. CDR1 is MNHNY, CDR2 SVGAGI, per germline (reference sequence). The CDR3 DNA reads TGTGCCAGCAGGCAAGAGGGGGGGCGGACTGAAGCTTTCTTT. It encodes CASRQEGGRTEAFF.

In the case of this clone: The junction departs from the called germline gene at one end, perhaps through a read error. The chain carries TRBV3-1 (or the pseudogene TRBV3-2) and TRBJ1-2; 7 positions agree with TRBD1. In germline, CDR1 is LGHDT, CDR2 YNNKEL (reference sequence). CDR3 size: 12 residues. CDR3 DNA sequence: TGTGCCAGCAGCCAAGATAGGACAGGTCCCAGCTTC. Protein: CASSQDRTGPSF.

The count of this clone is one. This chain uses TRBV5-1 with TRBJ2-1; tentative D call: TRBD2 (5 bases). CDR1 is SGHRS and CDR2 is YFSETQ in the germline V gene. The V and J ends lost 5 bases and 8 bases respectively, with 14 bases between them. The CDR3 sequence is 13 residues long. This chain's CDR3 is CASRQPEEDEQFF. The CDR3, as DNA: TGCGCCAGCAGGCAGCCTGAGGAGGATGAGCAGTTCTTC.

This chain links TRBV10-2 with TRBJ2-1, with TRBD2 matching over 7 bases. The ends lost 6 bases at V and 9 bases at J; junction bases unmatched: 11. Germline-derived CDR1 and CDR2 are WSHSY and SAAADI. The CDR3 has 14 residues. The chain's CDR3 is CASRSSGTVGEQFF. DNA of the CDR3: TGCGCCAGCAGGTCCAGCGGGACGGTGGGTGAGCAGTTCTTC.

This chain uses TRBV6-1 with TRBJ1-4; no definite D call. Germline-derived CDR1 and CDR2 are MNHNS and SASEGT. The V gene lost 1 base and the J gene lost 0 bases, with 6 bases spanning the gap. The CDR3 covers 15 residues. The CDR3 DNA reads TGTGCCAGCAGTGAAGGTACAGCAACTAATGAAAAACTGTTTTTT. It yields the protein CASSEGTATNEKLFF.

V is TRBV6-5 and J is TRBJ1-4; 7 bases fit TRBD1. The J segment lost 5 bases and the V segment lost 5 bases, leaving 5 bases of the junction unmatched. The CDR3 consists of 14 residues. CDR1 and CDR2 (germline): MNHEY, SVGAGI. CDR3: CASSLQGMNEKLFF. CDR3 coding DNA: TGTGCCAGCAGTCTACAGGGGATGAATGAAAAACTGTTTTTT.

This chain connects TRBV5-5 to TRBJ1-2; 7 nucleotides line up with TRBD1. Germline V gives CDR1 SGHKS, CDR2 YYEKEE (reference sequence). J gave up 4 bases and V 3 bases, and 6 bases lay outside the gene matches. The CDR3 has 14 residues. In DNA, the CDR3 is TGTGCCAGCAGCTCCGGACAGGTTGGCTATGGCTACACCTTC. Its translation: CASSSGQVGYGYTF.

As DNA, the CDR3 is TGTGCCAGCTCACCATCTCCTCCTCCGAACTATGGCTACACCTTC. Its protein product is CASSPSPPPNYGYTF. The gene calls are TRBV18 and TRBJ1-2; D uncertain. The V end lost 2 bases, the J end lost 2 bases, and 12 bases lay between the germline ends. The CDR3 covers 15 residues. Germline CDR1 reads KGHSH; CDR2 reads LQKENI.

The CDR3 nucleotides are TGTGCCAGCAGCTTACAGGGTCCCGAAAAACTGTTTTTT. It encodes CASSLQGPEKLFF. J is TRBJ1-4 and V is TRBV5-6; D may be TRBD1 (6 bases). This CDR3 contains 13 residues. CDR1 SGHDT and CDR2 YYEEEE come from the germline V gene. Between the trimmed V and J ends, which lost 2 bases and 8 bases, there was a span of 10 bases.

This chain connects TRBV7-6 to TRBJ2-5; 9 nucleotides align to TRBD1. Per germline, CDR1 SGHVS and CDR2 FNYEAQ. Trimming at V came to 2 bases and at J to 5 bases, leaving 3 bases not matched to a gene. The CDR3 extends over 14 amino acids. The CDR3 DNA is TGTGCCAGCAGCTTATCGGGGACAGGGGAGACCCAGTACTTC. Protein product: CASSLSGTGETQYF.

This chain links TRBV18 with TRBJ2-5; 7 nucleotides match TRBD1. V shed 6 bases and J 3 bases; nucleotides not matched to a gene: 7. CDR3 length equals 14 residues. CDR1 and CDR2 from the germline V gene are KGHSH and LQKENI. Written as DNA, the CDR3 is TGTGCCAGCTCCCTCCGGGACAGAAAAGAGACCCAGTACTTC. Translated, it gives CASSLRDRKETQYF.

The chain recombines TRBV5-4 with TRBJ2-5, with 12 bases fitting TRBD1. V trimming: 5 bases; J trimming: 4 bases; junction bases outside the gene matches: 9. CDR3 length: 16 amino acids. Germline-derived CDR1 and CDR2 are SGHNT and YYREEE (reference sequence). In DNA, the CDR3 is TGTGCCAGCAGAAGGACCGGGACAGGGGGCGGAGAGACCCAGTACTTC. As protein: CASRRTGTGGGETQYF.

The chain recombines TRBV7-9 with TRBJ1-2; D may be TRBD1 (5 bases). CDR3 length: 14 residues. The germline CDR1 and CDR2 sequences are SEHNR and FQNEAQ (reference sequence). Deletions cut 6 bases from V and 8 bases from J, with 19 bases between. The CDR3 nucleotides read TGTGCCAGCAGTCCCAAAGGGGCATATAAAGGCTACACCTTC. This gives the protein CASSPKGAYKGYTF.

The genes are TRBV6-1 and TRBJ1-1, with D possibly matching TRBD1 (6 bases). The CDR3 consists of 13 residues. Germline V gene sequence: CDR1 MNHNS, CDR2 SASEGT. Trimming took off 2 bases at V and 8 bases at J, with 12 bases between the two ends. CDR3 in amino acids: CASSERQGLEAFF. CDR3 nucleotide sequence: TGTGCCAGCAGTGAAAGGCAGGGGCTGGAAGCTTTCTTT.

The rearrangement links TRBV14 to TRBJ2-2; TRBD1 agrees at 7 bases. The length of the CDR3 is 15 residues. Germline V gives CDR1 SGHDN, CDR2 FVKESK. V gave up 4 bases and J gave up 4 bases; unmatched junction bases: 6. The DNA of the CDR3 is TGTGCCAGCAGCCTGGTTCGACAGGGCACCGGGGAGCTGTTTTTT. It yields the protein CASSLVRQGTGELFF.